The next 14 T cell receptor beta chains were all read from a single sample in a study of human T cells and chemical hapten exposure. MiXCR, applied by TCRdb to the RACE reads, yields one record per CDR3 protein. The repertoire has roughly 97,000 distinct CDR3 sequences, 27% of them found once; the top ten carry over 9%. The time point here: patch test 3, about 24 weeks after DPC sensitization. Treatment indicated: therapeutic diphenylcyclopropenone sensitization with weekly scalp DPC. This sample comprised whole blood, obtained in connection with sensitization to the hapten diphenylcyclopropenone (DPC). The receptors shown here come from a man in his forties or fifties with alopecia areata. Some clones in this sample may be carry-over from other donors' samples.

There are a few counts of this clonotype. The chain links TRBV20-1 to TRBJ1-1, with 7 bases matching TRBD1. The CDR3 length is 13 residues. Trimming removed 5 bases from V and 5 bases from J; junction bases left unmatched: 8. Germline CDR1 is DFQATT and CDR2 is SNEGSKA (reference sequence). CDR3 in amino acids: CSAFHRGRTEAFF. CDR3 in DNA: TGCAGTGCTTTCCACAGGGGAAGGACTGAAGCTTTCTTT.

The gene calls are TRBV13 and TRBJ1-4; D may be TRBD1 (6 bases). The J call is doubtful: the DNA matches TRBJ2-2 better. Looked up from germline, CDR1 is PRHDT and CDR2 is FYEKMQ (reference sequence). The CDR3 runs 13 residues. The CDR3: CASRFKQGKELFF. CDR3 nucleotides: TGTGCCAGCAGATTTAAGCAGGGGAAGGAGCTGTTTTTT.

The chain has TRBV5-1 and TRBJ2-3; the match to TRBD2 covers 8 bases. CDR1 is SGHRS and CDR2 is YFSETQ in the germline V gene. CDR3 length: 15 residues. J lost 6 bases, V lost 3 bases, and 9 bases had no gene match. The CDR3 sequence is CASSWGREEADTQYF. CDR3 bases: TGCGCCAGCAGCTGGGGGCGGGAGGAGGCGGATACGCAGTATTTT.

This rearrangement joins TRBV30 to TRBJ1-5; D call uncertain. The CDR3 has 13 amino acids. V lost 1 base and J 8 bases, leaving 12 bases between the germline ends. Germline V gene lookup returns CDR1 GTSNPN and CDR2 SVGIG (reference sequence). CDR3 amino acids: CAWSAPTDEPQHF. For the CDR3, the DNA is TGTGCCTGGAGTGCGCCCACGGATGAGCCCCAGCATTTT.

The chain links TRBV6-6 to TRBJ2-5, with 7 bases identical to TRBD2. Germline values: CDR1 MNHNY, CDR2 SVGAGI (reference sequence). With V trimmed by 5 bases and J by 5 bases, 5 bases remained unmatched. The CDR3 covers 13 residues. CDR3 DNA: TGTGCCAGCAGTGGGACTACCGGGGAGACCCAGTACTTC. It yields the protein CASSGTTGETQYF.

This clonotype occurred a few times. The chain recombines TRBV27 with TRBJ2-7; D is possibly TRBD1 or TRBD2 (7 bases each). V dropped 5 bases and J dropped 7 bases, with 15 bases sitting between them. The CDR3 runs 13 residues. In germline, CDR1 is MNHEY, CDR2 SMNVEV (reference sequence). The chain's CDR3 is CASSPRGGGEQYF. CDR3 DNA: TGTGCCAGCAGTCCCAGGGGGGGCGGGGAGCAGTACTTC.

The V call is TRBV5-5, the J call TRBJ2-1, with D possibly TRBD2 on 5 matching bases. From germline, CDR1 is SGHKS and CDR2 YYEKEE (reference sequence). The CDR3 consists of 16 residues. Trimming removed 4 bases at V and 2 bases at J, with 16 bases between. The CDR3 nucleotides read TGTGCCAGCAGCACTTCAGAGCGGCAAGCCTACAATGAGCAGTTCTTC. This encodes CASSTSERQAYNEQFF.

The J gene is TRBJ1-1, the V gene TRBV5-1; unclear D gene. The CDR3 has 12 amino acids. Germline CDR1 SGHRS, CDR2 YFSETQ. The ends were cut back, 4 bases at V and 5 bases at J, with 9 bases in the middle. The CDR3 loop is CASSPHGTEAFF. The CDR3 nucleotides are TGCGCCAGCAGCCCCCATGGGACTGAAGCTTTCTTT.

This clonotype was seen a few times. V gene TRBV12-3 or TRBV12-4 combines with J gene TRBJ2-1; 9 bases are a match to TRBD1. The junction had 13 bases not matched to a gene; V was cut back by 6 bases and J by 1 base. The length of the CDR3 is 18 residues. The CDR3 sequence: CASRQLTGGQGSYNEQFF. CDR3 bases: TGTGCCAGCAGACAACTAACAGGGGGCCAGGGTTCCTACAATGAGCAGTTCTTC.

This clonotype appeared many times. J is TRBJ2-1 and V is TRBV20-1, with TRBD2 identical over 14 bases. The CDR3 totals 14 residues. Germline V gives CDR1 DFQATT, CDR2 SNEGSKA (reference sequence). V lost 2 bases and J lost 13; bases outside the gene matches: 7. The CDR3 sequence: CSARPQTSGRAQFF. In nucleotides, the CDR3 is TGCAGTGCTAGACCTCAGACTAGCGGGAGGGCCCAGTTCTTC.

The rearrangement joins TRBV7-9 to TRBJ2-7; D remains ambiguous. The germline V and J ends were trimmed by 11 bases and 4 bases, with 12 bases remaining between them. Germline V lookup: CDR1 SEHNR, CDR2 FQNEAQ (reference sequence). This CDR3 spans 11 amino acids. The CDR3 DNA sequence: TGTGCCCAGGAAGACGAGTACGAGCAGTACTTC. Its translation is CAQEDEYEQYF.

This clonotype was seen only a few times. The chain has TRBV6-2 or TRBV6-3 and TRBJ1-1; D not certain. This CDR3 has 13 residues. Deletions cut 6 bases from V and 11 bases from J, with 19 bases between. From germline, CDR1 is MNHEY and CDR2 SVGEGT. The chain's CDR3 is CASRTVDHGVAFF. The CDR3 region has the DNA TGTGCCAGCAGAACCGTGGACCACGGTGTGGCTTTCTTT.

Only one count was recorded for this clonotype. This sequence joins TRBV27 and TRBJ1-1; 8 bases are shared with TRBD1. Germline V CDR1 and CDR2: MNHEY, SMNVEV (reference sequence). V was pared by 5 bases and J by 0 bases, with 8 bases of the junction left unmatched. CDR3 length: 16 residues. The DNA for the CDR3 is TGTGCCAGCAGTCCGCGGACAGGGAGGATGAACACTGAAGCTTTCTTT. Amino acids: CASSPRTGRMNTEAFF.

This clonotype was observed a few times. This chain uses TRBV20-1 with TRBJ1-6; 7 nucleotides align to TRBD1. Losses at the gene ends were 6 bases for V and 0 bases for J; bases not matched to a gene: 8. Germline CDR1 reads DFQATT; CDR2 reads SNEGSKA (reference sequence). The CDR3 is 16 amino acids. The CDR3 region has the DNA TGCAGTGCCGGACCGACAGGGCGCTCCTATAATTCACCCCTCCACTTT. As protein: CSAGPTGRSYNSPLHF.